This T cell receptor (beta chain) is from a study of beta chain features in type 1 diabetes. About the study: Age, gender, cell numbers and subset yield matched between patients and controls.

Note on this clone: Its antigen is not identified.

Isolated RNA was reverse transcribed in full, so expressed TCRB transcripts were sequenced. Generated by immunoSEQ multiplex PCR, the TCRdb table keeps only in-frame clones and is missing some. The data show about 260,000 clones, over 65% seen once. The length of the CDR3 is 12 residues. Germline values: CDR1 SGHTA, CDR2 FQGNSA. Trimming left V 8 bases short and J 4 bases short, with 11 bases between. Study conclusions and caveats: Relative to healthy donors, patients appeared to have naive, central memory and Treg TCRB repertoires that were more similar.

Sequencing was done on a sample of naive CD4+ T cells from blood. The TCR sequence derives from a man aged 25-45 years in good health. V usage is TRBV7-2 and J usage is TRBJ2-5; TRBD2 might be the D (6 bases). The CDR3 sequence is CASGGKGETQYF. CDR3 nucleotides: TGTGCCAGCGGGGGGAAAGGAGAGACCCAGTACTTC.